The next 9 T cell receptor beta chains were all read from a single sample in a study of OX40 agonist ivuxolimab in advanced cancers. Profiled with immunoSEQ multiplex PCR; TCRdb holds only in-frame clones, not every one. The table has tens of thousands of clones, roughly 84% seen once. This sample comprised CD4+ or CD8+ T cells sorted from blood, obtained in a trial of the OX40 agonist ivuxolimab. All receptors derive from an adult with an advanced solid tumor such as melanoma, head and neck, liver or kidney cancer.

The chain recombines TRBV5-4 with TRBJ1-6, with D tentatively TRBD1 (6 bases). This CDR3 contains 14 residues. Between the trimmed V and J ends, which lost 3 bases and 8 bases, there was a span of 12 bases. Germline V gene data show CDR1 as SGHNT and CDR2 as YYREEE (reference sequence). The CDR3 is CASSSGVTDSPLHF. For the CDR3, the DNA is TGTGCCAGCAGCTCAGGGGTCACGGATTCACCCCTCCACTTT. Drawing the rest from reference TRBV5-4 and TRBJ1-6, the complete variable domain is ETGVTQSPTHLIKTRGQQVTLRCSSQSGHNTVSWYQQALGQGPQFIFQYYREEENGRGNFPPRFSGLQFPNYSSELNVNALELDDSALYLCASSSGVTDSPLHFGNGTRLTVT.

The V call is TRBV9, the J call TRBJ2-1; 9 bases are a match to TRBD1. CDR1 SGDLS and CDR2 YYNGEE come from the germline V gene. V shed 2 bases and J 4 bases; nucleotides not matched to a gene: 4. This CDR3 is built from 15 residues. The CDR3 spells CASSVGQGRYNEQFF. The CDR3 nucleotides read TGTGCCAGCAGCGTCGGACAGGGGAGGTACAATGAGCAGTTCTTC. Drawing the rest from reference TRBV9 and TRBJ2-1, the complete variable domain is DSGVTQTPKHLITATGQRVTLRCSPRSGDLSVYWYQQSLDQGLQFLIQYYNGEERAKGNILERFSAQQFPDLHSELNLSSLELGDSALYFCASSVGQGRYNEQFFGPGTRLTVL.

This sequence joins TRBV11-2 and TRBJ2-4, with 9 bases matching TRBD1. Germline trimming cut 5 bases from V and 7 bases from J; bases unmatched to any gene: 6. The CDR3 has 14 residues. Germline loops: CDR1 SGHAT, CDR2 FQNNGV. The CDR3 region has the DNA TGTGCCAGCAGCCCACGGACAGGGGAGAACATTCAGTACTTC. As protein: CASSPRTGENIQYF.

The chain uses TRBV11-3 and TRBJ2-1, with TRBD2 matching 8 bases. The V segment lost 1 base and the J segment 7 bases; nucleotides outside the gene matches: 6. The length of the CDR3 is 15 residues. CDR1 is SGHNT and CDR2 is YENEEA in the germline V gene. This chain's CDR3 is CASSLGAGGMNEQFF. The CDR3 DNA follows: TGTGCCAGCAGCTTAGGGGCGGGGGGCATGAATGAGCAGTTCTTC.

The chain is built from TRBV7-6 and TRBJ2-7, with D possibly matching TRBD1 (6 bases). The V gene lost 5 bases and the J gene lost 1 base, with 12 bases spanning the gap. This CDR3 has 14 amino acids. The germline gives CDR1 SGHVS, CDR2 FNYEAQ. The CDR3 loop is CASSPGRGSYEQYF. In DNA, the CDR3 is TGTGCCAGCAGCCCGGGCAGGGGATCCTACGAGCAGTACTTC.

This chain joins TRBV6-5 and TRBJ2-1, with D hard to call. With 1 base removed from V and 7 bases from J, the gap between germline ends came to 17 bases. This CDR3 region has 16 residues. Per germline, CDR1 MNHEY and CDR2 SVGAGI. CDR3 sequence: CASSYFPTVEPNEQFF. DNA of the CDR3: TGTGCCAGCAGTTACTTTCCAACCGTAGAGCCAAATGAGCAGTTCTTC.

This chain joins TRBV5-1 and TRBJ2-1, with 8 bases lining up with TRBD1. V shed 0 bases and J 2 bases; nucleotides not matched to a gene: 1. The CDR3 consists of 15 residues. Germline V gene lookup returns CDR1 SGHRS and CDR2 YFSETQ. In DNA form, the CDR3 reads TGCGCCAGCAGCTTGGGGACAGGGACCTACAATGAGCAGTTCTTC. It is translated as CASSLGTGTYNEQFF. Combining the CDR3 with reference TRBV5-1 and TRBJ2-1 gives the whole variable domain KAGVTQTPRYLIKTRGQQVTLSCSPISGHRSVSWYQQTPGQGLQFLFEYFSETQRNKGNFPGRFSGRQFSNSRSEMNVSTLELGDSALYLCASSLGTGTYNEQFFGPGTRLTVL.

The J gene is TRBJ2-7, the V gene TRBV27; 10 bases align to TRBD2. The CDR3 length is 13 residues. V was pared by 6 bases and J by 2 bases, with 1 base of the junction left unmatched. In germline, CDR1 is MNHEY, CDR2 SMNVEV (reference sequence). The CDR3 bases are TGTGCCAGCAGAGCGGGAGGGCCCTACGAGCAGTACTTC. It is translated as CASRAGGPYEQYF.

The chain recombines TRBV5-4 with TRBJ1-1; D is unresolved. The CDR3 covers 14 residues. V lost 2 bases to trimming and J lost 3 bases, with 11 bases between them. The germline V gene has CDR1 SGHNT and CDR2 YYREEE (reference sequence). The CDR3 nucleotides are TGTGCCAGCAGCTTACCGATTCCGGACACTGAAGCTTTCTTT. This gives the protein CASSLPIPDTEAFF.